What follows are 13 T cell receptor beta chains derived from one specimen sequenced in a study of T cell repertoires in cytomegalovirus infection. The antigens of these receptors remain unknown. MiXCR, applied by TCRdb to the reads, yields one record per CDR3 protein. The repertoire holds tens of thousands of distinct CDR3 sequences, with about half as singletons. Sequencing was performed on CD8+ T cells from cultured PBMCs, taken from culture after CMV antigen stimulation. The origin of the receptors is a human donor in good health (CMV status not recorded). Some clones in this sample may be carry-over from other donors' samples.

This chain uses TRBV7-9 with TRBJ2-1, with TRBD2 identical over 9 bases. In germline, CDR1 is SEHNR, CDR2 FQNEAQ (reference sequence). CDR3 size: 16 residues. The J segment lost 3 bases and the V segment lost 1 base, leaving 4 bases of the junction unmatched. The DNA of the CDR3 is TGTGCCAGCAGCTTAGTTTTAGCGGGGGTCTACAATGAGCAGTTCTTC. This sequence encodes CASSLVLAGVYNEQFF. The variable domain in full, with the rest retrieved from reference TRBV7-9 and TRBJ2-1, is DTGVSQNPRHKITKRGQNVTFRCDPISEHNRLYWYRQTLGQGPEFLTYFQNEAQLEKSRLLSDRFSAERPKGSFSTLEIQRTEQGDSAMYLCASSLVLAGVYNEQFFGPGTRLTVL.

This chain uses TRBV20-1 with TRBJ1-1; unclear D gene. Germline-derived CDR1 and CDR2 are DFQATT and SNEGSKA (reference sequence). CDR3 length: 12 residues. Trimming pared 0 bases from V and 8 bases from J, leaving 10 bases between. The CDR3 sequence is CSAREAEWEAFF. In DNA, the CDR3 is TGCAGTGCTAGAGAGGCAGAGTGGGAAGCTTTCTTT.

This clonotype was observed many times. V is TRBV5-1 and J is TRBJ1-2, with 8 bases fitting TRBD1. The CDR3 runs 19 residues. From germline, CDR1 is SGHRS and CDR2 YFSETQ. V was pared by 0 bases and J by 2 bases, with 15 bases of the junction left unmatched. The CDR3 DNA follows: TGCGCCAGCAGCTTGGCCAAGGGGACAGGAAACTATACCAACTATGGCTACACCTTC. Translating gives CASSLAKGTGNYTNYGYTF.

J is TRBJ2-1 and V is TRBV7-2; 8 bases are shared with TRBD2. The CDR3 consists of 15 residues. Germline CDR1 reads SGHTA; CDR2 reads FQGNSA. The trim removed 7 bases at V and 8 bases at J, leaving 13 bases unmatched. CDR3 amino acids: CASTPESGRGDEQFF. The CDR3 nucleotides are TGTGCCAGCACCCCTGAGAGCGGGAGAGGGGATGAGCAGTTCTTC.

V gene TRBV4-1 combines with J gene TRBJ2-2; TRBD1 agrees at 8 bases. The CDR3 is made up of 17 amino acids. V shed 3 bases, J shed 5 bases, and the junction held 11 bases outside the gene matches. Germline CDR1 and CDR2: MGHRA and YSYEKL. CDR3 bases: TGCGCCAGCAGCCAGGACCCCAGGACAGGGTGGACCGGGGAGCTGTTTTTT. It translates to CASSQDPRTGWTGELFF.

This clonotype was seen a handful of times. This rearrangement joins TRBV11-2 to TRBJ2-7; no reliable D call. V lost 5 bases and J 4 bases, leaving 9 bases between the germline ends. The CDR3 consists of 12 residues. Germline values: CDR1 SGHAT, CDR2 FQNNGV. This CDR3 reads CASSVTAYEQYF. CDR3 DNA: TGTGCCAGCAGCGTTACAGCTTACGAGCAGTACTTC.

This clonotype was seen more than once but under ten times. The chain employs TRBV7-9 and TRBJ1-2, with a possible D match to TRBD1 (5 bases). Trimming removed 5 bases from V and 8 bases from J, with 21 bases in between. Germline CDR1 and CDR2: SEHNR and FQNEAQ (reference sequence). The CDR3 runs 15 residues. The CDR3 sequence: CASSLGVDPTRGYTF. The CDR3, as DNA: TGTGCCAGCAGCCTGGGGGTGGATCCCACTCGGGGCTACACCTTC.

This clonotype was found a few times. The V gene is TRBV28, the J gene TRBJ1-6, with 8 positions matching TRBD1. V shed 1 base and J 0 bases; nucleotides not matched to a gene: 8. Per germline, CDR1 MDHEN and CDR2 SYDVKM. The CDR3 length is 19 residues. CDR3: CASSLSGQGALSYNSPLHF. As DNA, the CDR3 is TGTGCCAGCAGTTTATCGGGGCAGGGGGCCCTCTCCTATAATTCACCCCTCCACTTT.

This clonotype was recorded a few times. The V and J genes are TRBV6-5 and TRBJ1-1; no clear D gene. Germline CDR1 and CDR2: MNHEY and SVGAGI. Deletions cut 5 bases from V and 0 bases from J, with 7 bases between. The CDR3 contains 13 residues. Written as DNA, the CDR3 is TGTGCCAGCAGTCCAGGTCTGAACACTGAAGCTTTCTTT. This translates into CASSPGLNTEAFF.

This clonotype has only a few counts. The chain carries TRBV7-6 and TRBJ2-6, with 7 bases matching TRBD2. V was pared by 5 bases and J by 3 bases, with 4 bases of the junction left unmatched. From germline, CDR1 is SGHVS and CDR2 FNYEAQ. The CDR3 totals 15 residues. CDR3 sequence reads: CASSRAGLGANVLTF. The DNA of the CDR3 is TGTGCCAGCAGCCGAGCGGGACTTGGGGCCAACGTCCTGACTTTC.

This rearrangement joins TRBV20-1 to TRBJ1-6; 11 nucleotides match TRBD1. From germline, CDR1 is DFQATT and CDR2 SNEGSKA (reference sequence). With V trimmed by 3 bases and J by 7 bases, 2 bases remained unmatched. This CDR3 spans 14 amino acids. DNA for the CDR3: TGCAGTGCTAGGGGACAGGGGGGGAATTCACCCCTCCACTTT. This gives the protein CSARGQGGNSPLHF.

The chain carries TRBV20-1 and TRBJ2-7; D is unresolved. Germline V CDR1 and CDR2: DFQATT, SNEGSKA (reference sequence). The CDR3 covers 13 residues. V lost 4 bases and J 0 bases, leaving 10 bases between the germline ends. CDR3 amino acids: CSANRRNSYEQYF. CDR3 nucleotides: TGCAGTGCTAATCGACGCAACTCCTACGAGCAGTACTTC.

V usage is TRBV19 and J usage is TRBJ1-5; tentatively, D is TRBD1 (5 bases). V lost 5 bases to trimming and J lost 1 base, with 18 bases between them. The CDR3 consists of 17 residues. Germline V lookup: CDR1 LNHDA, CDR2 SQIVND (reference sequence). Here the CDR3 DNA reads TGTGCCAGTAGTCCCCCGGCGGGGGGACTAAGCAATCAGCCCCAGCATTTT. This sequence encodes CASSPPAGGLSNQPQHF.